This TCR beta chain derives from a study of CD8+ T cells in alopecia areata. Treatment given: oral pan-JAK inhibitor, 5-10 mg twice daily. With V trimmed by 2 bases and J by 7 bases, 5 bases remained unmatched. Germline CDR1 MNHNY, CDR2 SVGAGI (reference sequence). CDR3 length: 14 amino acids. Extraction of RNA preceded its reverse transcription into cDNA, which served as the sequencing template. Using immunoSEQ multiplex PCR, the repertoire was profiled, and TCRdb retains in-frame clones only, with some absent. Found here are approximately 190,000 clones, roughly 64% of them singletons; the top ten hold about 5.1%.

The receptor comes from a human donor with alopecia areata. This rearrangement joins TRBV6-6 to TRBJ2-7, with 10 bases that match TRBD1. The specimen comprised CD4+ T cells sorted from blood, sampled at week 24, from a patient treated with tofacitinib. As DNA, the CDR3 is TGTGCCAGCAGTTACCGACAGGGGGCGTGGGAGCAGTACTTC. Residues: CASSYRQGAWEQYF.